Reported below is one T cell receptor beta chain. Germline values: CDR1 LGHNA, CDR2 YNFKEQ. V was clipped by 3 bases and J by 4 bases, with 13 bases between them. The CDR3 has 15 residues. This specimen comes from a study of control samples from healthy donors and cancer patients. Profiling relied on immunoSEQ multiplex PCR, and the TCRdb table lists in-frame clones only, not all of them. This sample has roughly 200,000 clones; about 93% occur once, and the top ten carry over 1.1%. This chain uses TRBV4-2 with TRBJ2-1, with D possibly matching TRBD2 (6 bases). The TCR was taken from a man younger than 35 in good health. Material for sequencing was blood. CDR3 DNA: TGTGCCAGCAGCCAGGCCGGTCTAGCGTACAATGAGCAGTTCTTC. Amino acid sequence: CASSQAGLAYNEQFF.